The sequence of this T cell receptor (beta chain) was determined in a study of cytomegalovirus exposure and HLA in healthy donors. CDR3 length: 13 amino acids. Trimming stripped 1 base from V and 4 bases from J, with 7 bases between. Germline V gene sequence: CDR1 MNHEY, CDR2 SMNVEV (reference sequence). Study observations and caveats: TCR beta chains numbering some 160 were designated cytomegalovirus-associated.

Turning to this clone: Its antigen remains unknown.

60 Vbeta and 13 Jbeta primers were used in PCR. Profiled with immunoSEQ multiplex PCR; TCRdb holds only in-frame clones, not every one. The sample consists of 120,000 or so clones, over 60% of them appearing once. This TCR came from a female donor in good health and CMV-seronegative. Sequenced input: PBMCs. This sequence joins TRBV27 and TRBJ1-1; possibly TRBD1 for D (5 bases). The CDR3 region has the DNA TGTGCCAGCAGTTTATTTAGGGGCACTGAAGCTTTCTTT. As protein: CASSLFRGTEAFF.